This T cell receptor beta chain is drawn from a study of T cell changes during pregnancy in multiple sclerosis. The CDR3 length is 16 residues. Between the trimmed V and J ends, which lost 0 bases and 0 bases, there was a span of 10 bases. Germline V lookup: CDR1 SGHNT, CDR2 YYREEE (reference sequence). Sequencing used immunoSEQ multiplex PCR; TCRdb keeps in-frame clones, though not all of them. The profile covers 130,000 or so clones, with over 85% appearing a single time and 6.2% taken by the ten largest. This clone occurred once. The chain links TRBV5-4 to TRBJ1-3; D might be TRBD1 (6 bases). This receptor was taken from a female donor with multiple sclerosis, enrolled in a pregnancy study. Sequenced here: peripheral blood, sampled before pregnancy. CDR3 nucleotide sequence: TGTGCCAGCAGCTTGGCTGGACAGACCTCTGGAAACACCATATATTTT. It codes for CASSLAGQTSGNTIYF.